The 13 T cell receptor beta chains listed next were all sequenced from one sample in a study of cytomegalovirus exposure and HLA in healthy donors. The PCR ran on 60 Vbeta and 13 Jbeta primers. Here immunoSEQ multiplex PCR was the method, and the copy in TCRdb shows in-frame clones only, minus some. Seen here are about 140,000 clones, around 72% observed once, and the top ten hold 2% to 2.5%. Sequencing input: PBMCs. The receptors were sampled from a man aged 35 to 55 in good health and CMV-seronegative.

The chain links TRBV12-5 to TRBJ2-3; D gene unclear. Trimming took 6 bases from V and 3 from J, leaving 4 bases between them. The CDR3 extends over 11 amino acids. Germline V gives CDR1 LGHNT, CDR2 FRNRAP. The CDR3 coding sequence is TGTGCTAGTGGCCCTACAGATACGCAGTATTTT. Amino acid sequence: CASGPTDTQYF.

The V gene is TRBV21-1, the J gene TRBJ1-1; TRBD1, the table's D call, was not compared with the DNA. TRBV21-1 is shown as a pseudogene. This CDR3 has 14 amino acids. This CDR3 is CASTNRALSTEAFF. The DNA for the CDR3 is TGTGCCAGCACGAACAGGGCGCTAAGCACTGAAGCTTTCTTT.

The chain uses TRBV2 and TRBJ2-5; 10 bases map to TRBD1. The CDR3 is made up of 13 amino acids. The trim removed 11 bases at V and 4 bases at J, leaving 7 bases unmatched. Germline V gives CDR1 SNHLY, CDR2 FYNNEI. CDR3 DNA sequence: TGTGCCTGCCGGACAGGGGGGCTAGAGACCCAGTACTTC. Protein: CACRTGGLETQYF.

In its sample, this clone was seen a few times. V is TRBV30 and J is TRBJ1-1; TRBD1 agrees at 9 bases. In germline, CDR1 is GTSNPN, CDR2 SVGIG (reference sequence). The ends lost 7 bases at V and 6 bases at J; junction bases unmatched: 12. The CDR3 sequence is 14 residues long. The CDR3 sequence: CAYQTGTGKAEAFF. In DNA form, the CDR3 reads TGTGCCTACCAGACCGGGACAGGGAAGGCTGAAGCTTTCTTT. Supplemented by reference TRBV30 and TRBJ1-1, the full variable domain reads SQTIHQWPATLVQPVGSPLSLECTVEGTSNPNLYWYRQAAGRGLQLLFYSVGIGQISSEVPQNLSASRPQDRQFILSSKKLLLSDSGFYLCAYQTGTGKAEAFFGQGTRLTVV.

The rearrangement joins TRBV10-3 to TRBJ2-6, with 9 bases matching TRBD1. CDR3 length equals 18 residues. J lost 6 bases, V lost 3 bases, and 12 bases had no gene match. The germline V gene encodes CDR1 ENHRY and CDR2 SYGVKD. The CDR3 DNA reads as TGTGCCATCAGTGAATCCGGGACAGGGTTGAACCTGGCCAACGTCCTGACTTTC. Residues: CAISESGTGLNLANVLTF.

This clone has just a few counts. The rearrangement uses TRBV9 and TRBJ2-7, with TRBD1 as a possible D gene (6 bases). V was cut by 3 bases and J by 5 bases, with 12 bases left in between. This CDR3 has 13 amino acids. In germline, CDR1 is SGDLS, CDR2 YYNGEE. CDR3 sequence: CASSDYQGNEQYF. The DNA of the CDR3 is TGTGCCAGCAGCGATTACCAGGGGAACGAGCAGTACTTC.

This clone appeared a few times. The chain links TRBV5-1 to TRBJ1-4; 7 nucleotides match TRBD1. The J segment lost 6 bases and the V segment lost 3 bases, leaving 8 bases of the junction unmatched. This CDR3 contains 15 residues. Germline V gives CDR1 SGHRS, CDR2 YFSETQ. CDR3 residues: CASSSSTGQDEKLFF. The CDR3, as DNA: TGCGCCAGCAGCTCCTCGACAGGGCAGGATGAAAAACTGTTTTTT.

J is TRBJ1-2 and V is TRBV29-1; 7 bases match TRBD1. Trimming cost V 7 bases and J 7 bases; bases outside gene matches: 12. The CDR3 runs to 13 residues. Germline V gives CDR1 SQVTM, CDR2 ANQGSEA. As DNA, the CDR3 is TGCAGCGGAACTGACAGGGTTCGGGGTGGCTACACCTTC. As protein: CSGTDRVRGGYTF. Supplemented by reference TRBV29-1 and TRBJ1-2, the full variable domain reads SAVISQKPSRDICQRGTSLTIQCQVDSQVTMMFWYRQQPGQSLTLIATANQGSEATYESGFVIDKFPISRPNLTFSTLTVSNMSPEDSSIYLCSGTDRVRGGYTFGSGTRLTVV.

V and J are TRBV6-6 and TRBJ2-5, with 9 positions matching TRBD2. The J segment lost 4 bases and the V segment lost 9 bases, leaving 0 bases of the junction unmatched. Germline-derived CDR1 and CDR2 are MNHNY and SVGAGI (reference sequence). The CDR3 spans 11 residues. In DNA form, the CDR3 reads TGTGCCAGTAGCGGGGGAGAGACCCAGTACTTC. Translating it yields CASSGGETQYF.

The rearrangement uses TRBV11-2 and TRBJ1-1, with a tentative D call TRBD1 (6 bases). The CDR3 length is 15 residues. V gave up 7 bases and J gave up 5 bases, with 20 bases separating them. Per germline, CDR1 SGHAT and CDR2 FQNNGV. CDR3 in DNA: TGTGCCAGCATCGATGTGGGTGGGAGGGGGACTGAAGCTTTCTTT. The encoded protein is CASIDVGGRGTEAFF.

The CDR3 here is CASSLGTSGLGEQFF. The CDR3 DNA is TGTGCCAGCAGCTTAGGGACTAGCGGGCTCGGTGAGCAGTTCTTC. The chain links TRBV7-8 to TRBJ2-1, with 11 bases fitting TRBD2. CDR1 and CDR2 (germline): SGHVS, FQNEAQ. The length of the CDR3 is 15 residues. The ends lost 1 base at V and 9 bases at J; junction bases unmatched: 5.

The chain has TRBV29-1 and TRBJ1-2; no clear D. Germline loops: CDR1 SQVTM, CDR2 ANQGSEA. The CDR3 loop spans 13 amino acids. V was shortened by 6 bases and J by 4 bases, with 15 bases between the two germline ends. CDR3 sequence reads: CSVDRREIYGYTF. CDR3 nucleotides: TGCAGCGTCGATCGACGGGAGATCTATGGCTACACCTTC.

This clone was counted a single time. The V and J genes are TRBV2 and TRBJ2-2, with 9 bases aligning to TRBD2. Germline values: CDR1 SNHLY, CDR2 FYNNEI. This CDR3 spans 14 amino acids. J lost 6 bases, V lost 5 bases, and 4 bases had no gene match. CDR3 sequence: CASSLAGLPGELFF. The DNA for the CDR3 is TGTGCCAGCAGTCTAGCGGGGCTCCCCGGGGAGCTGTTTTTT.